This T cell receptor (beta chain) derives from a study of blood T cell repertoires in COVID-19. Overall study: Samples of COVID-19 (acute and convalescent) were obtained from the United States, Italy and Spain. T cells, B-cell-depleted T cells, or PBMCs supplied cDNA or gDNA.

Authors' methods: From reference gene primer amplification, estimates of nucleated cell counts were derived. The protocol was immunoSEQ multiplex PCR, while the TCRdb copy is restricted to in-frame clones and leaves out a portion. The DNA gave D and trimming, while V, J and clone size come from that table. The sample holds over 85,000 clones, less than 85% seen once. V lost 6 bases to trimming and J lost 3 bases; unmatched junction nucleotides: 6. The CDR3 totals 15 residues. Germline values: CDR1 SNHLY, CDR2 FYNNEI. The chain joins TRBV2 to TRBJ2-7; 12 bases match TRBD2. The sample consisted of peripheral blood. This clonotype originated in a woman older than 75 with acute or convalescent COVID-19. The CDR3 coding sequence is TGTGCCAGCAGGGCGCTAGCGGGAGGGATCTACGAGCAGTACTTC. It specifies CASRALAGGIYEQYF. Looking up the rest from reference TRBV2 and TRBJ2-7 gives the full variable domain: EPEVTQTPSHQVTQMGQEVILRCVPISNHLYFYWYRQILGQKVEFLVSFYNNEISEKSEIFDDQFSVERPDGSNFTLKIRSTKLEDSAMYFCASRALAGGIYEQYFGPGTRLTVT.